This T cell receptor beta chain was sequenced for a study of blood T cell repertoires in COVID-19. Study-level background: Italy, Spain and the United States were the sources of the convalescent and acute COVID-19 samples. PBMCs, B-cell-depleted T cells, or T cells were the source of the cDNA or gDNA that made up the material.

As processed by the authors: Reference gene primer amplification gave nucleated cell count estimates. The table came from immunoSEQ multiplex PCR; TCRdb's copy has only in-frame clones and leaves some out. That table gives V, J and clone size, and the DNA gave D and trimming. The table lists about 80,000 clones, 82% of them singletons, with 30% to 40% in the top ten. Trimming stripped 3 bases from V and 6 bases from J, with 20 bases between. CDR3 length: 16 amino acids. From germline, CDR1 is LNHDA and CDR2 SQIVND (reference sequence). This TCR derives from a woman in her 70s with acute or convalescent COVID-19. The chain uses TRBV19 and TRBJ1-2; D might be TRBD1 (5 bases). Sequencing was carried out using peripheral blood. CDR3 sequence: CASSIRGTRQGDGYTF. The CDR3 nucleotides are TGTGCCAGTAGTATTCGGGGGACCCGACAAGGGGATGGCTACACCTTC.